This entry is about one T cell receptor (beta chain). Generated by immunoSEQ multiplex PCR, the TCRdb table keeps only in-frame clones and is missing some. The data show 250,000 to 300,000 clones, around three quarters seen once. V shed 1 base and J 5 bases; nucleotides not matched to a gene: 10. CDR1 and CDR2 from the germline V gene are LGHDT and YNNKEL (reference sequence). This CDR3 has 16 amino acids. These data originate in a study of blood T cell repertoires in COVID-19. Sequenced sample: peripheral blood. The rearrangement links TRBV3-1 (or the pseudogene TRBV3-2) to TRBJ2-7, with 8 bases lining up with TRBD2. The TCR originated in an elderly woman with acute or convalescent COVID-19. CDR3 bases: TGTGCCAGCAGCCAAGGAACGGGGCGGGGGGATAACGAGCAGTACTTC. This sequence encodes CASSQGTGRGDNEQYF.